These 32 T cell receptor beta chains came from one sample sequenced in a study of blood T cell repertoires in COVID-19. Repertoires were generated with immunoSEQ multiplex PCR, while TCRdb's copy carries only in-frame clones and drops some. The repertoire includes about 21,000 clones, over 70% of them detected once, and over 10% sits in the top ten. Sequencing was done on a sample of peripheral blood. These receptor sequences come from a man in his sixties with active COVID-19.

This clone was recorded a few times. The chain carries TRBV19 and TRBJ1-5; the match to TRBD1 covers 7 bases. The CDR3 covers 14 residues. From germline, CDR1 is LNHDA and CDR2 SQIVND (reference sequence). V was pared by 3 bases and J by 6 bases, with 5 bases of the junction left unmatched. This chain's CDR3 is CASSIRGSGQPQHF. The DNA for the CDR3 is TGTGCCAGTAGTATCAGGGGGTCCGGTCAGCCCCAGCATTTT.

The gene calls are TRBV11-2 and TRBJ1-2; TRBD1 matches at 8 bases. With 7 bases clipped from V and 4 bases from J, the junction kept 17 bases outside the gene matches. CDR3 size: 17 residues. Germline CDR1 is SGHAT and CDR2 is FQNNGV. The CDR3 nucleotides are TGTGCCAGCACCCAAGGGGGGGGACAGGCCCATTTCTATGGCTACACCTTC. Its translation is CASTQGGGQAHFYGYTF.

The chain links TRBV11-3 to TRBJ2-3; 12 positions match TRBD2. There are 16 residues in the CDR3. V shed 3 bases, J shed 6 bases, and the junction held 7 bases outside the gene matches. CDR1 and CDR2 from the germline V gene are SGHNT and YENEEA. The CDR3 DNA reads as TGTGCCAGCAGCTTCATGACTAGCGGGAGAGGGGATACGCAGTATTTT. Amino acids: CASSFMTSGRGDTQYF.

The chain employs TRBV5-5 and TRBJ2-5, with TRBD2 matching 10 bases. The junction had 7 bases not matched to a gene; V was cut back by 3 bases and J by 2 bases. This CDR3 is built from 16 residues. Per germline, CDR1 SGHKS and CDR2 YYEKEE (reference sequence). The DNA of the CDR3 is TGTGCCAGCAGCTCGCGCCTAGCGGGGGCTCAAGAGACCCAGTACTTC. Protein product: CASSSRLAGAQETQYF.

V is TRBV5-1 and J is TRBJ2-1, with 13 nucleotides matching TRBD2. This CDR3 comprises 17 residues. Unmatched junction bases numbered 8, after V lost 3 bases and J lost 5 bases. The germline V gene encodes CDR1 SGHRS and CDR2 YFSETQ. The DNA of the CDR3 is TGCGCCAGCAGCTCCGCCGGACTAGCGGGAGAAGACAATGAGCAGTTCTTC. This translates into CASSSAGLAGEDNEQFF.

The V call is TRBV19, the J call TRBJ1-2; D is unclear. This CDR3 region has 14 residues. Trimming took off 3 bases at V and 2 bases at J, with 10 bases between the two ends. Looked up from germline, CDR1 is LNHDA and CDR2 is SQIVND (reference sequence). The CDR3 here is CASSIPDGNYGYTF. The DNA for the CDR3 is TGTGCCAGTAGTATTCCCGACGGGAACTATGGCTACACCTTC. Variable domain in full (rest from reference TRBV19 and TRBJ1-2): DGGITQSPKYLFRKEGQNVTLSCEQNLNHDAMYWYRQDPGQGLRLIYYSQIVNDFQKGDIAEGYSVSREKKESFPLTVTSAQKNPTAFYLCASSIPDGNYGYTFGSGTRLTVV.

V gene TRBV28 combines with J gene TRBJ2-1; TRBD2 agrees at 11 bases. V lost 4 bases and J lost 9; bases outside the gene matches: 2. The CDR3 loop spans 13 amino acids. From germline, CDR1 is MDHEN and CDR2 SYDVKM. CDR3 amino acids: CASSWGTSGEQFF. In DNA, the CDR3 is TGTGCCAGCAGTTGGGGGACTAGCGGTGAGCAGTTCTTC.

The chain joins TRBV19 to TRBJ2-1; a possible D gene is TRBD2 (5 bases). V dropped 5 bases and J dropped 6 bases, with 14 bases sitting between them. The CDR3 covers 14 residues. CDR1 is LNHDA, CDR2 SQIVND, per germline (reference sequence). Here the CDR3 reads CASSPSGLSNEQFF. The CDR3 DNA sequence: TGTGCCAGTAGTCCGTCGGGATTAAGCAATGAGCAGTTCTTC.

This chain links TRBV10-3 with TRBJ1-1, with D tentatively TRBD1 (5 bases). Trimming removed 3 bases at V and 5 bases at J, with 7 bases between. CDR1 and CDR2 from the germline V gene are ENHRY and SYGVKD. The CDR3 is 12 amino acids. CDR3 residues: CAISERGTEAFF. In nucleotides, the CDR3 is TGTGCCATCAGTGAAAGGGGAACTGAAGCTTTCTTT.

The chain combines TRBV28 with TRBJ2-7; D remains unclear. The germline V gene encodes CDR1 MDHEN and CDR2 SYDVKM. This CDR3 has 10 amino acids. Deletions cut 6 bases from V and 2 bases from J, with 2 bases between. In nucleotides, the CDR3 is TGTGCCAGCAGCACCTACGAGCAGTACTTC. Translating it yields CASSTYEQYF.

The rearrangement links TRBV28 to TRBJ1-1; the D is unclear. V gave up 4 bases and J gave up 2 bases, with 5 bases separating them. Germline V gives CDR1 MDHEN, CDR2 SYDVKM. The CDR3 is 12 amino acids. CDR3 DNA: TGTGCCAGCAGTTATTATAACACTGAAGCTTTCTTT. Its translation is CASSYYNTEAFF.

The chain uses TRBV14 and TRBJ2-7; 8 bases match TRBD2. Germline values: CDR1 SGHDN, CDR2 FVKESK. The CDR3 is 19 amino acids. Germline trimming cut 4 bases from V and 2 bases from J; bases unmatched to any gene: 19. The DNA for the CDR3 is TGTGCCAGCAGCCGGAACCGAAGGCTAGCGGGCACCGTTCCCTACGAGCAGTACTTC. Residues: CASSRNRRLAGTVPYEQYF.

The chain is built from TRBV7-3 and TRBJ2-6; D not resolved. The CDR3 has 14 residues. The V end lost 6 bases, the J end lost 0 bases, and 6 bases lay between the germline ends. Germline assignment: CDR1 SGHTA and CDR2 FQGTGA. The CDR3 bases are TGTGCCAGCAGACCTAACTCTGGGGCCAACGTCCTGACTTTC. Translation: CASRPNSGANVLTF.

This chain connects TRBV2 to TRBJ1-1; no clear D gene. The CDR3 has 11 amino acids. V dropped 5 bases and J dropped 3 bases, with 4 bases sitting between them. Germline lookup yields CDR1 SNHLY and CDR2 FYNNEI. CDR3 region: CASSQYTEAFF. The CDR3 coding sequence is TGTGCCAGCAGTCAGTACACTGAAGCTTTCTTT.

The chain combines TRBV11-3 with TRBJ2-6, with TRBD1 identical over 8 bases. The CDR3 spans 17 residues. The germline CDR1 and CDR2 sequences are SGHNT and YENEEA. After removal of 5 bases from V and 2 bases from J, the junction contained 8 bases not matched to a gene. CDR3: CASSPDRGAAGANVLTF. DNA of the CDR3: TGTGCCAGCAGCCCCGACAGGGGAGCTGCTGGGGCCAACGTCCTGACTTTC.

J is TRBJ1-1 and V is TRBV30; D gene ambiguous. Germline-derived CDR1 and CDR2 are GTSNPN and SVGIG (reference sequence). V was shortened by 4 bases and J by 8 bases, with 17 bases between the two germline ends. There are 13 residues in the CDR3. CDR3 sequence reads: CAWKLALSREAFF. The CDR3 DNA reads TGTGCCTGGAAGCTTGCGCTTAGTAGAGAAGCTTTCTTT.

The rearrangement joins TRBV2 to TRBJ1-5; weak D call: TRBD1 (5 bases). Deletions cut 2 bases from V and 6 bases from J, with 11 bases between. The CDR3 covers 14 residues. Germline V gives CDR1 SNHLY, CDR2 FYNNEI. This CDR3 reads CASSELGRGQPQHF. CDR3 nucleotide sequence: TGTGCCAGCAGTGAATTGGGGCGCGGTCAGCCCCAGCATTTT.

The chain couples TRBV4-2 to TRBJ2-7; 11 bases agree with TRBD2. Per germline, CDR1 LGHNA and CDR2 YNFKEQ. The CDR3 extends over 15 amino acids. Trimming at V came to 2 bases and at J to 4 bases, leaving 4 bases not matched to a gene. CDR3 sequence (DNA): TGTGCCAGCAGCCAACCGACTAGCGGGAAATACGAGCAGTACTTC. Protein: CASSQPTSGKYEQYF.

The chain employs TRBV5-1 and TRBJ2-5; TRBD2 is a possible D gene (7 bases). The germline V gene encodes CDR1 SGHRS and CDR2 YFSETQ. This CDR3 has 14 amino acids. V gave up 3 bases and J gave up 1 base, with 10 bases separating them. Here the CDR3 reads CASSWGGSQETQYF. CDR3 DNA: TGCGCCAGCAGCTGGGGGGGCTCCCAAGAGACCCAGTACTTC.

Only one count was recorded for this clone. V is TRBV9 and J is TRBJ2-7; 8 positions match TRBD2. Germline loops: CDR1 SGDLS, CDR2 YYNGEE. CDR3 length: 15 residues. Trimming at V came to 0 bases and at J to 6 bases, leaving 8 bases not matched to a gene. CDR3 nucleotide sequence: TGTGCCAGCAGCGTAGCGAGCGGGAGCTTCATCGAGCAGTACTTC. It encodes CASSVASGSFIEQYF. The whole variable domain, remainder taken from reference TRBV9 and TRBJ2-7, is DSGVTQTPKHLITATGQRVTLRCSPRSGDLSVYWYQQSLDQGLQFLIQYYNGEERAKGNILERFSAQQFPDLHSELNLSSLELGDSALYFCASSVASGSFIEQYFGPGTRLTVT.

V usage is TRBV15 and J usage is TRBJ2-7; 8 nucleotides align to TRBD1. The V segment lost 8 bases and the J segment 2 bases; nucleotides outside the gene matches: 2. The germline CDR1 and CDR2 sequences are LNHNV and YYDKDF (reference sequence). CDR3 size: 12 residues. The CDR3 loop is CATGTGTYEQYF. CDR3 nucleotides: TGTGCCACCGGGACAGGTACCTACGAGCAGTACTTC.

This sequence joins TRBV28 and TRBJ2-4; TRBD2 agrees at 7 bases. Germline V gene lookup returns CDR1 MDHEN and CDR2 SYDVKM. V lost 7 bases and J lost 0; bases outside the gene matches: 18. The CDR3 has 19 residues. CDR3 amino acids: CASTSIVASGSLAKNIQYF. CDR3 in DNA: TGTGCCAGCACCTCCATTGTGGCTAGCGGAAGTCTAGCCAAAAACATTCAGTACTTC. Supplemented by reference TRBV28 and TRBJ2-4, the full variable domain reads DVKVTQSSRYLVKRTGEKVFLECVQDMDHENMFWYRQDPGLGLRLIYFSYDVKMKEKGDIPEGYSVSREKKERFSLILESASTNQTSMYLCASTSIVASGSLAKNIQYFGAGTRLSVL.

DNA for the CDR3: TGCGCCAGCAGCCAAGGAGACAGGGACCACGAGCAGTACTTC. As protein: CASSQGDRDHEQYF. The chain uses TRBV4-1 and TRBJ2-7; 7 positions agree with TRBD1. This CDR3 has 14 residues. Trimming removed 1 base from V and 5 bases from J; junction bases left unmatched: 5. Germline V gene data show CDR1 as MGHRA and CDR2 as YSYEKL.

This chain connects TRBV28 to TRBJ2-5; D perhaps matches TRBD1 (5 bases). Trimming removed 6 bases at V and 2 bases at J, with 7 bases between. The CDR3 length is 12 residues. Looked up from germline, CDR1 is MDHEN and CDR2 is SYDVKM. The CDR3 DNA sequence: TGTGCCAGCAGGGACACTCAAGAGACCCAGTACTTC. Translated, it gives CASRDTQETQYF.

The chain recombines TRBV28 with TRBJ2-3, with D hard to call. This CDR3 is 11 amino acids long. CDR1 MDHEN and CDR2 SYDVKM come from the germline V gene. V gave up 8 bases and J gave up 2 bases, with 5 bases separating them. The DNA for the CDR3 is TGTGCCAGCGGCCCCACAGATACGCAGTATTTT. Translated, it gives CASGPTDTQYF.

The chain combines TRBV12-3 or TRBV12-4 with TRBJ2-5, with TRBD2 identical over 8 bases. V lost 6 bases to trimming and J lost 9 bases; unmatched junction nucleotides: 3. CDR3 length: 11 amino acids. The CDR3 protein is CASSRAGAQYF. CDR3 coding DNA: TGTGCCAGCAGCCGAGCGGGGGCCCAGTACTTC.

As to this clone: Sequence at one end of the junction differs from germline and may be a read error. The rearrangement joins TRBV24-1 to TRBJ1-2; D is ambiguous. The CDR3 is 15 residues long. Germline V CDR1 and CDR2: KGHDR, SFDVKD. The CDR3 DNA sequence: TGTGCCACCAGTGATGCCGGGAGGTCTAACTATGGCCACACCTTC. Translated: CATSDAGRSNYGHTF.

The genes are TRBV3-1 (or the pseudogene TRBV3-2) and TRBJ2-1, with D perhaps matching TRBD2 (6 bases). Per the germline V gene, CDR1 is LGHDT and CDR2 is YNNKEL (reference sequence). The CDR3 consists of 12 residues. V lost 6 bases, J lost 9 bases, and 12 bases lay in between. The CDR3 protein is CASRNVGGEQFF. CDR3 DNA: TGTGCCAGCAGGAACGTGGGGGGTGAGCAGTTCTTC.

This clone appeared once. The gene calls are TRBV9 and TRBJ1-2, with D possibly being TRBD1 (5 bases). V was cut by 4 bases and J by 3 bases, with 13 bases left in between. CDR1 and CDR2 (germline): SGDLS, YYNGEE. The CDR3 is made up of 14 amino acids. CDR3 sequence: CASSPSPGDYGYTF. In DNA form, the CDR3 reads TGTGCCAGCAGCCCCTCCCCGGGGGACTATGGCTACACCTTC.

This chain links TRBV19 with TRBJ1-1; possibly TRBD1 for D (5 bases). In germline, CDR1 is LNHDA, CDR2 SQIVND (reference sequence). The V and J ends lost 5 bases and 8 bases respectively, with 9 bases between them. This CDR3 comprises 11 residues. The CDR3 is CASSVTVEAFF. Written as DNA, the CDR3 is TGTGCCAGTAGTGTGACAGTCGAAGCTTTCTTT.

The V gene is TRBV5-4, the J gene TRBJ1-6; 7 nucleotides align to TRBD1. Per the germline V gene, CDR1 is SGHNT and CDR2 is YYREEE (reference sequence). V dropped 4 bases and J dropped 6; count of bases not matched to a gene: 7. This CDR3 region has 15 residues. This chain's CDR3 is CASSTGTDSNSPLHF. The CDR3 coding sequence is TGTGCCAGCAGCACTGGGACAGATTCTAATTCACCCCTCCACTTT.

The genes are TRBV11-2 and TRBJ1-5; TRBD1 matches 7 bases. The CDR3 extends over 16 amino acids. The germline V gene encodes CDR1 SGHAT and CDR2 FQNNGV. V dropped 2 bases and J dropped 5; count of bases not matched to a gene: 9. The CDR3 protein is CASSLINRDRYQPQHF. In nucleotides, the CDR3 is TGTGCCAGCAGCTTAATAAACCGGGACAGATATCAGCCCCAGCATTTT. Full variable domain (outside the CDR3, taken from reference TRBV11-2 and TRBJ1-5): EAGVAQSPRYKIIEKRQSVAFWCNPISGHATLYWYQQILGQGPKLLIQFQNNGVVDDSQLPKDRFSAERLKGVDSTLKIQPAKLEDSAVYLCASSLINRDRYQPQHFGDGTRLSIL.